One T cell receptor (beta chain) is described in this entry. This entry belongs to a study of blood T cell repertoires in COVID-19. The data were produced by immunoSEQ multiplex PCR, yet TCRdb's version contains in-frame clones alone and is incomplete. The sample gives about 200,000 clones, 85% to 90% of which show up once; about 4.1% is in the top ten. Germline-derived CDR1 and CDR2 are PRHDT and FYEKMQ (reference sequence). V trimming: 1 base; J trimming: 2 bases; junction bases outside the gene matches: 5. The CDR3 covers 17 residues. Sequenced sample: peripheral blood. This chain links TRBV13 with TRBJ2-2; TRBD2 matches at 9 bases. This sequence originates from a man over 45 with acute or convalescent COVID-19. The CDR3 spells CASSLAAGGHNTGELFF. The CDR3 DNA reads TGTGCCAGCAGCTTAGCAGCGGGGGGTCACAACACCGGGGAGCTGTTTTTT.